Each of the 9 T cell receptor beta chains below was sequenced from the same sample in a study of blood T cell repertoires in COVID-19. Repertoires were generated with immunoSEQ multiplex PCR, while TCRdb's copy carries only in-frame clones and drops some. The sample lists fewer than 100,000 clones, more than 75% occurring once. Sequenced: peripheral blood. The receptor set was obtained from a human donor in a cohort sampled during active COVID-19.

The V and J genes are TRBV7-8 and TRBJ2-7; 10 bases align to TRBD1. Germline-derived CDR1 and CDR2 are SGHVS and FQNEAQ. The V and J ends lost 1 base and 5 bases, in that order; junction bases with no gene match: 8. CDR3 length: 16 residues. The CDR3 coding sequence is TGTGCCAGCAGCTTAGTGGTGGGACAGGGGCGGAACGAGCAGTACTTC. As protein: CASSLVVGQGRNEQYF.

This sequence joins TRBV5-1 and TRBJ1-2; the match to TRBD1 covers 8 bases. CDR3 size: 12 residues. Losses at the gene ends were 4 bases for V and 7 bases for J; bases not matched to a gene: 3. Germline CDR1 reads SGHRS; CDR2 reads YFSETQ. The CDR3 protein is CASSLGQGGYTF. The CDR3 DNA is TGCGCCAGCAGCCTAGGACAGGGTGGCTACACCTTC.

The V call is TRBV30, the J call TRBJ1-3; D is uncertain. This CDR3 comprises 12 residues. Trimming removed 5 bases at V and 0 bases at J, with 5 bases between. Germline lookup yields CDR1 GTSNPN and CDR2 SVGIG (reference sequence). Written as DNA, the CDR3 is TGTGCCTGGCTAGACTCTGGAAACACCATATATTTT. Translation gives CAWLDSGNTIYF.

The V gene is TRBV7-9, the J gene TRBJ1-2, with 9 bases aligning to TRBD1. CDR1 and CDR2 from the germline V gene are SEHNR and FQNEAQ (reference sequence). The J segment lost 8 bases and the V segment lost 3 bases, leaving 10 bases of the junction unmatched. This CDR3 contains 15 residues. The CDR3 DNA is TGTGCCAGCAGCTTCCCGGGACAGGGAGGAGAGGGCTACACCTTC. It yields the protein CASSFPGQGGEGYTF.

This clone is a singleton in its sample. V usage is TRBV6-5 and J usage is TRBJ2-7, with D possibly being TRBD1 (5 bases). The germline V and J ends were trimmed by 2 bases and 3 bases, with 5 bases remaining between them. Germline V gene data show CDR1 as MNHEY and CDR2 as SVGAGI. The CDR3 totals 12 residues. CDR3: CASSYRGYEQYF. CDR3 nucleotide sequence: TGTGCCAGCAGTTACAGGGGCTACGAGCAGTACTTC.

The chain links TRBV6-6 to TRBJ2-7; maybe TRBD1 (6 bases). V gave up 8 bases and J gave up 2 bases, with 13 bases separating them. This CDR3 has 13 amino acids. Looked up from germline, CDR1 is MNHNY and CDR2 is SVGAGI (reference sequence). The CDR3 coding sequence is TGTGCCAGCCGGACAGCTGAACCCTACGAGCAGTACTTC. Its translation: CASRTAEPYEQYF.

The CDR3 is CASSPPVGTRQFF. DNA of the CDR3: TGTGCCAGCTCACCACCGGTGGGGACTAGGCAGTTCTTC. The rearrangement links TRBV18 to TRBJ2-1; TRBD2 aligns across 8 bases. This CDR3 is built from 13 residues. The V segment lost 0 bases and the J segment 12 bases; nucleotides outside the gene matches: 4. Germline V gene lookup returns CDR1 KGHSH and CDR2 LQKENI.

This clone was counted a few times. The genes are TRBV7-9 and TRBJ1-5; D possibly corresponds to TRBD1 (6 bases). CDR3 length: 14 residues. V lost 3 bases to trimming and J lost 3 bases, with 9 bases between them. Germline-derived CDR1 and CDR2 are SEHNR and FQNEAQ (reference sequence). The CDR3 protein is CASSLDSFNQPQHF. DNA for the CDR3: TGTGCCAGCAGCTTGGACAGTTTCAATCAGCCCCAGCATTTT.

The chain recombines TRBV7-2 with TRBJ2-5; D gene ambiguous. The CDR3 sequence is 12 residues long. V lost 4 bases, J lost 1 base, and 4 bases lay in between. The germline CDR1 and CDR2 sequences are SGHTA and FQGNSA. In nucleotides, the CDR3 is TGTGCCAGCAGCTACGGCCAAGAGACCCAGTACTTC. It encodes CASSYGQETQYF. The full variable domain, with the rest looked up from reference TRBV7-2 and TRBJ2-5, is GAGVSQSPSNKVTEKGKDVELRCDPISGHTALYWYRQSLGQGLEFLIYFQGNSAPDKSGLPSDRFSAERTGGSVSTLTIQRTQQEDSAVYLCASSYGQETQYFGPGTRLLVL.